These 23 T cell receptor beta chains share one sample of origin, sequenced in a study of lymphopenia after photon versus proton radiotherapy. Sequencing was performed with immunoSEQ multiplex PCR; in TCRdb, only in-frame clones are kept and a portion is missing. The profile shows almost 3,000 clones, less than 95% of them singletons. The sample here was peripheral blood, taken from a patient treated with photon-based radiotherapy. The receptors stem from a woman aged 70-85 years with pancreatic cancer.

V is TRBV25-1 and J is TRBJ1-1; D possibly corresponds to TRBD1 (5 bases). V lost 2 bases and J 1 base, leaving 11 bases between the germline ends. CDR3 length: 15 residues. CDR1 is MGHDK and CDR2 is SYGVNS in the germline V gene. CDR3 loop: CASSEGAARNTEAFF. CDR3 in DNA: TGTGCCAGCAGTGAAGGGGCCGCCAGGAACACTGAAGCTTTCTTT.

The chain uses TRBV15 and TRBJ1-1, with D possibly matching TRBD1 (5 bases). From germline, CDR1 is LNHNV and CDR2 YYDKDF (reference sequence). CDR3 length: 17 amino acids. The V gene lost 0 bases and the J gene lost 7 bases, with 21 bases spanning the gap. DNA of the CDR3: TGTGCCACCAGCAGAGATGGGGCTAGGAGATTGTACGGTGAAGCTTTCTTT. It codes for CATSRDGARRLYGEAFF.

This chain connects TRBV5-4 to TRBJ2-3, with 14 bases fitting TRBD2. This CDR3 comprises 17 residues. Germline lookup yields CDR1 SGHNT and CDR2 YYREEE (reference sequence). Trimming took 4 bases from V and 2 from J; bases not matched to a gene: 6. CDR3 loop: CASSNPGLAGATDTQYF. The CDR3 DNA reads TGTGCCAGCAGCAATCCGGGACTAGCGGGGGCCACAGATACGCAGTATTTT.

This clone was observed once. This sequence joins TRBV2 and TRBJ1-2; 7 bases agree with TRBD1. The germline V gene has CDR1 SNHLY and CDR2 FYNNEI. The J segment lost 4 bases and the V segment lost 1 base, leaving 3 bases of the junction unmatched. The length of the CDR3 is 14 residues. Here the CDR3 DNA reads TGTGCCAGCAGTGAAGACAGGGGTGGCTATGGCTACACCTTC. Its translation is CASSEDRGGYGYTF.

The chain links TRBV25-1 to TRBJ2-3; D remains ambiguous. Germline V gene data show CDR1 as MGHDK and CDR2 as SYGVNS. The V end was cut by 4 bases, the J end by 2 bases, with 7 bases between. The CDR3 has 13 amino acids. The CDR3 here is CASSAPITDTQYF. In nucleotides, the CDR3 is TGTGCCAGCAGTGCTCCCATCACAGATACGCAGTATTTT.

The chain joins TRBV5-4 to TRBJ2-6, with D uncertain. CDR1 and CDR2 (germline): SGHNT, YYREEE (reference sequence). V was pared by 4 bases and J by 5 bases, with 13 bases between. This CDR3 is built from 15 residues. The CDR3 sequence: CASSIAGLRANVLTF. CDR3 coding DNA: TGTGCCAGCAGCATTGCAGGTCTTAGGGCCAACGTCCTGACTTTC.

CDR3 bases: TGCGCCAGCAGCTTGGACGCGGGAGGGAAACAAGAGACCCAGTACTTC. Translation: CASSLDAGGKQETQYF. V usage is TRBV5-1 and J usage is TRBJ2-5; 9 nucleotides align to TRBD2. CDR1 and CDR2 from the germline V gene are SGHRS and YFSETQ. Germline trimming cut 0 bases from V and 2 bases from J; bases unmatched to any gene: 5. The CDR3 runs 16 residues.

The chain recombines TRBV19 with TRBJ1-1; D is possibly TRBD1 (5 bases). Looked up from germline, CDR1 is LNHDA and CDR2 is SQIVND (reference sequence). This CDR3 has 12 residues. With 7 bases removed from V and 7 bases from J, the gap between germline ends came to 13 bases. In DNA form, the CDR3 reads TGTGCCAGTACTACCACCCAGGGTGAAGCTTTCTTT. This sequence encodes CASTTTQGEAFF.

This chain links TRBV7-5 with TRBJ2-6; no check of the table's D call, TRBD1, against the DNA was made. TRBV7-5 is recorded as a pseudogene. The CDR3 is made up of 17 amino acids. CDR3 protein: CARKLQSRQSRANVLTF. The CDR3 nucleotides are TGTGCCAGAAAACTGCAAAGTAGACAAAGTCGGGCCAACGTCCTGACTTTC.

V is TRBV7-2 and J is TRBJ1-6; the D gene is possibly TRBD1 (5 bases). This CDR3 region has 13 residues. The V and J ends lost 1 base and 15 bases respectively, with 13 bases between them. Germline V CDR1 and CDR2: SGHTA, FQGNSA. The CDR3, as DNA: TGTGCCAGCAGCTTAGACACGGGGCGGGACCTCCACTTT. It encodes CASSLDTGRDLHF.

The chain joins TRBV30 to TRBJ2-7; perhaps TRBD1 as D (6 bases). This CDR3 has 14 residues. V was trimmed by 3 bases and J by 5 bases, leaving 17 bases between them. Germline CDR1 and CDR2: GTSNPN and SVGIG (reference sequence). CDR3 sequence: CAWSLGGFYNEQYF. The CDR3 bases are TGTGCCTGGAGCTTAGGGGGATTTTATAACGAGCAGTACTTC.

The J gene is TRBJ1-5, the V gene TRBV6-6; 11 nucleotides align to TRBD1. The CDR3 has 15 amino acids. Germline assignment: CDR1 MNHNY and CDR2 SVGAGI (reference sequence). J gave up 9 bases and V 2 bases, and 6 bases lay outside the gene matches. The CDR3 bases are TGTGCCAGCAGTTACCGGGACAGGGGGTTGCGGCCCCAGCATTTT. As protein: CASSYRDRGLRPQHF.

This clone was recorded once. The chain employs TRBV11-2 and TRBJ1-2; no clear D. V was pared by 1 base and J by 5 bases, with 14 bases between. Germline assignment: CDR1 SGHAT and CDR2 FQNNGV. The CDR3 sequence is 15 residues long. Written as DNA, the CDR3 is TGTGCCAGCAGCTTAGGGGTGGGCCAGTCATATGGCTACACCTTC. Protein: CASSLGVGQSYGYTF.

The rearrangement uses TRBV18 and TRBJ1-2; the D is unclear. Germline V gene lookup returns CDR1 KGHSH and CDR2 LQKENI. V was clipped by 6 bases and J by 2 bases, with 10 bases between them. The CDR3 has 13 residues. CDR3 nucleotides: TGTGCCAGCTCGTTCGGGCAGAACTATGGCTACACCTTC. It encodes CASSFGQNYGYTF.

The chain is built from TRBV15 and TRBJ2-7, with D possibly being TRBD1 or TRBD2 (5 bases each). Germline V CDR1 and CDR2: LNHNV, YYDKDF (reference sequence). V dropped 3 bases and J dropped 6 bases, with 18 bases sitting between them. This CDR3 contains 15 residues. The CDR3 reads CATSRDGAPQGEQYF. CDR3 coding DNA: TGTGCCACCAGCAGGGACGGGGCGCCCCAAGGCGAGCAGTACTTC.

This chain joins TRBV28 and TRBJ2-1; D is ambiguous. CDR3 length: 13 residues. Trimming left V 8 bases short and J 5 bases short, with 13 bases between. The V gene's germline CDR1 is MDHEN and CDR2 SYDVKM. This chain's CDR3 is CASLRTVNNEQFF. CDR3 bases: TGTGCCAGCCTCCGCACAGTGAACAATGAGCAGTTCTTC. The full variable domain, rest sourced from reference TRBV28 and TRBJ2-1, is DVKVTQSSRYLVKRTGEKVFLECVQDMDHENMFWYRQDPGLGLRLIYFSYDVKMKEKGDIPEGYSVSREKKERFSLILESASTNQTSMYLCASLRTVNNEQFFGPGTRLTVL.

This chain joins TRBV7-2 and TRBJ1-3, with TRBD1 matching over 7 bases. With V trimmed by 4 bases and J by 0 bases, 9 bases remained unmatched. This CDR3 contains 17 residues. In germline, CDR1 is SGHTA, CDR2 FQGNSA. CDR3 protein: CASSSRGTADSGNTIYF. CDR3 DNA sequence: TGTGCCAGCAGCTCTAGGGGGACAGCCGACTCTGGAAACACCATATATTTT.

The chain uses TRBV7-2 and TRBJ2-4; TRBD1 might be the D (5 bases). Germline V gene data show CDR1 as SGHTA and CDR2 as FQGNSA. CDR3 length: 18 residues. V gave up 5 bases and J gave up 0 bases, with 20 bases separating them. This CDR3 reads CASSPLAGNDIAKNIQYF. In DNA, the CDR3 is TGTGCCAGCAGCCCGCTGGCAGGGAACGACATAGCCAAAAACATTCAGTACTTC.

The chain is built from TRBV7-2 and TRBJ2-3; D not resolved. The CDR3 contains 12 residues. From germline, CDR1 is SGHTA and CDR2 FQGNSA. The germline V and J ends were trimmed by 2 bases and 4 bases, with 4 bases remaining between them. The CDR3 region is CASSLSSDTQYF. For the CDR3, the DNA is TGTGCCAGCAGCTTAAGTTCAGATACGCAGTATTTT. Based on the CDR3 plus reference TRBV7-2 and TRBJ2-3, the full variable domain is GAGVSQSPSNKVTEKGKDVELRCDPISGHTALYWYRQSLGQGLEFLIYFQGNSAPDKSGLPSDRFSAERTGGSVSTLTIQRTQQEDSAVYLCASSLSSDTQYFGPGTRLTVL.

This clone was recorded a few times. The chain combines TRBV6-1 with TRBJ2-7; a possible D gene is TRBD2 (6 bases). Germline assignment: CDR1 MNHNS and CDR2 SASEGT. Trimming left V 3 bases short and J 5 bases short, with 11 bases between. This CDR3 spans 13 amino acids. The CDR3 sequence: CASSDLRRDEQYF. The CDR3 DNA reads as TGTGCCAGCAGTGACTTAAGGAGGGACGAGCAGTACTTC.

The CDR3 DNA sequence: TGTGCCAGCAGTGAAGTTCCCGGGTCGAACACTGAAGCTTTCTTT. Translated, it gives CASSEVPGSNTEAFF. The chain joins TRBV6-1 to TRBJ1-1, with no clear D. There are 15 residues in the CDR3. Germline V gives CDR1 MNHNS, CDR2 SASEGT. The V and J ends lost 1 base and 1 base respectively, with 10 bases between them.

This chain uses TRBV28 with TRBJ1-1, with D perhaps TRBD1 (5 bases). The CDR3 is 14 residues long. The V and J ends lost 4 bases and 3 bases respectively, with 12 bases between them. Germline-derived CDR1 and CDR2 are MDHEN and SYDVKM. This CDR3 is CASSSRGRHTEAFF. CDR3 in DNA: TGTGCCAGCAGTTCCCGGGGCCGGCACACTGAAGCTTTCTTT.

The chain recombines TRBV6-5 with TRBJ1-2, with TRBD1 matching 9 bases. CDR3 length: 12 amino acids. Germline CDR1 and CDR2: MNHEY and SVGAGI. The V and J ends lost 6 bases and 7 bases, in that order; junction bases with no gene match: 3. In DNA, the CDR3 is TGTGCCAGCAGCCGACAGGGGGGTGGCTACACCTTC. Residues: CASSRQGGGYTF.